One and the same sample provided the 12 T cell receptor beta chains below, sequenced in a study of shared clonotypes between healthy human individuals. Libraries were prepared by immunoSEQ multiplex PCR; TCRdb keeps only in-frame clonotypes and omits some of them. The sample lists approximately 1.5 million clones; just under 99% were seen once. Sequenced sample: naive CD4+ T cells sorted from blood. Subset here: CD45RA+ positively selected. These receptors were collected from a man aged 25 to 40 in good health.

The chain carries TRBV5-1 and TRBJ2-1; possible D gene TRBD2, 6 bases. The V and J ends lost 0 bases and 9 bases respectively, with 13 bases between them. The CDR3 spans 14 residues. Germline V gene sequence: CDR1 SGHRS, CDR2 YFSETQ. The CDR3 nucleotides are TGCGCCAGCAGCTTGGGGCGGGACGGTGGTGAGCAGTTCTTC. Encoded protein: CASSLGRDGGEQFF.

The V and J genes are TRBV10-2 and TRBJ2-5; D is undetermined. The CDR3 contains 14 residues. CDR1 WSHSY and CDR2 SAAADI come from the germline V gene. V was trimmed by 0 bases and J by 2 bases, leaving 7 bases between them. As DNA, the CDR3 is TGCGCCAGCAGTGAGTCGGCGGCGCAAGAGACCCAGTACTTC. This encodes CASSESAAQETQYF.

This chain links TRBV7-9 with TRBJ2-1, with D tentatively TRBD2 (6 bases). Per germline, CDR1 SEHNR and CDR2 FQNEAQ (reference sequence). This CDR3 has 18 amino acids. With 1 base removed from V and 7 bases from J, the gap between germline ends came to 23 bases. CDR3 in amino acids: CASSLGRGSTLLGNEQFF. DNA of the CDR3: TGTGCCAGCAGCTTAGGGCGGGGCAGCACCCTCCTGGGGAATGAGCAGTTCTTC.

The CDR3 is CASSFWGQMNTEAFF. In nucleotides, the CDR3 is TGCGCCAGCAGCTTTTGGGGACAGATGAACACTGAAGCTTTCTTT. V and J are TRBV5-1 and TRBJ1-1, with 7 bases identical to TRBD1. Germline trimming cut 2 bases from V and 0 bases from J; bases unmatched to any gene: 4. The CDR3 consists of 15 residues. Germline V gene lookup returns CDR1 SGHRS and CDR2 YFSETQ. The complete variable domain, with remaining parts taken from reference TRBV5-1 and TRBJ1-1, reads KAGVTQTPRYLIKTRGQQVTLSCSPISGHRSVSWYQQTPGQGLQFLFEYFSETQRNKGNFPGRFSGRQFSNSRSEMNVSTLELGDSALYLCASSFWGQMNTEAFFGQGTRLTVV.

The chain is built from TRBV28 and TRBJ2-7, with 7 nucleotides matching TRBD2. There are 16 residues in the CDR3. CDR1 is MDHEN, CDR2 SYDVKM, per germline. With V trimmed by 5 bases and J by 5 bases, 15 bases remained unmatched. CDR3 DNA sequence: TGTGCCAGCAGTCCTCGGAGGGGAGGGGTGTTGAACGAGCAGTACTTC. It is translated as CASSPRRGGVLNEQYF.

As regards this clone: The junction shows a germline mismatch at one end, possibly a read error. The genes are TRBV10-3 and TRBJ2-1, with unresolved D. Germline V gene lookup returns CDR1 ENHRY and CDR2 SYGVKD. CDR3 size: 15 residues. The CDR3 nucleotides read TGTGCCATCCGTGAGTTCGGGTACGGTGGCAATGAGCAGTTCTTC. It translates to CAIREFGYGGNEQFF.

The chain couples TRBV5-1 to TRBJ1-1; TRBD1 might be the D (6 bases). The CDR3 extends over 14 amino acids. Per germline, CDR1 SGHRS and CDR2 YFSETQ. The ends were cut back, 4 bases at V and 1 base at J, with 11 bases in the middle. In nucleotides, the CDR3 is TGCGCCAGCAGCGGGGGGCCAAAGAACACTGAAGCTTTCTTT. It yields the protein CASSGGPKNTEAFF.

The table lists this clone with a count of one. This rearrangement joins TRBV19 to TRBJ1-2; 11 nucleotides agree with TRBD1. Losses at the gene ends were 7 bases for V and 5 bases for J; bases not matched to a gene: 3. From germline, CDR1 is LNHDA and CDR2 SQIVND (reference sequence). This CDR3 spans 13 amino acids. CDR3 sequence reads: CASIGDRGYGYTF. CDR3 coding DNA: TGTGCCAGTATTGGGGACAGGGGGTATGGCTACACCTTC.

The V call is TRBV5-1, the J call TRBJ2-5, with D possibly matching TRBD2 (6 bases). Trimming shortened V by 2 bases and J by 2 bases, and 10 bases separated the two germline ends. The CDR3 runs to 14 residues. Germline CDR1 and CDR2: SGHRS and YFSETQ. The CDR3 reads CASSFGGMQETQYF. Written as DNA, the CDR3 is TGCGCCAGCAGCTTCGGAGGGATGCAAGAGACCCAGTACTTC.

The chain uses TRBV6-1 and TRBJ2-1; 8 bases match TRBD2. This CDR3 region has 15 residues. V trimming: 6 bases; J trimming: 1 base; junction bases outside the gene matches: 5. CDR1 and CDR2 (germline): MNHNS, SASEGT. The CDR3 region has the DNA TGTGCCAGCAGCGCGACTAGCGCGTCCTACAATGAGCAGTTCTTC. Amino acid sequence: CASSATSASYNEQFF.

This clone was found once. The rearrangement links TRBV6-1 to TRBJ2-4; 10 bases line up with TRBD2. V dropped 5 bases and J dropped 6; count of bases not matched to a gene: 7. Per the germline V gene, CDR1 is MNHNS and CDR2 is SASEGT. CDR3 length: 15 amino acids. The DNA for the CDR3 is TGTGCCAGCAGTACTAGCGGGAATTTCTTAAACATTCAGTACTTC. Translated: CASSTSGNFLNIQYF.

V usage is TRBV11-2 and J usage is TRBJ2-2; 15 bases map to TRBD2. Per the germline V gene, CDR1 is SGHAT and CDR2 is FQNNGV. The junction had 8 bases not matched to a gene; V was cut back by 4 bases and J by 8 bases. This CDR3 region has 17 residues. The CDR3 here is CASSWYPGLAGGGELFF. The CDR3 region has the DNA TGTGCCAGCAGCTGGTACCCGGGACTAGCGGGAGGAGGGGAGCTGTTTTTT.